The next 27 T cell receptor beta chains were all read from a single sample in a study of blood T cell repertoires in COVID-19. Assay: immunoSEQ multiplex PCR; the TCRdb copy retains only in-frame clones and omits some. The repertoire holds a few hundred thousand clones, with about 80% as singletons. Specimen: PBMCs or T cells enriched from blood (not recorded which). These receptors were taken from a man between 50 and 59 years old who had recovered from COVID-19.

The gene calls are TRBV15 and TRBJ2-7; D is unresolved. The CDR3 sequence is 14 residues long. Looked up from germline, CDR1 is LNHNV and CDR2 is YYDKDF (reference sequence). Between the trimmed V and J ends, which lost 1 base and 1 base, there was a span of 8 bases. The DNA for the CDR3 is TGTGCCACCAGCAGAGGAGTAGCATCCTACGAGCAGTACTTC. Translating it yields CATSRGVASYEQYF. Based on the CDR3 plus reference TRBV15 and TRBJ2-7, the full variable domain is DAMVIQNPRYQVTQFGKPVTLSCSQTLNHNVMYWYQQKSSQAPKLLFHYYDKDFNNEADTPDNFQSRRPNTSFCFLDIRSPGLGDTAMYLCATSRGVASYEQYFGPGTRLTVT.

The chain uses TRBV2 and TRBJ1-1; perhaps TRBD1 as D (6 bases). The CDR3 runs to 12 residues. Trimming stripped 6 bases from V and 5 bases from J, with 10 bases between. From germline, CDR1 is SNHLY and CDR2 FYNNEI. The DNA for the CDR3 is TGTGCCAGCAGAGGGGGTCGGACTGAAGCTTTCTTT. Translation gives CASRGGRTEAFF.

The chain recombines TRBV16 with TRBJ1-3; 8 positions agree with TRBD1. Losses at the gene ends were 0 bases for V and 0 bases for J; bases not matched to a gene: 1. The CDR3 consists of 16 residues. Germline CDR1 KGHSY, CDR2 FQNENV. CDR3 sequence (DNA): TGTGCCAGCAGCCAATCGACAGGGGACTCTGGAAACACCATATATTTT. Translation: CASSQSTGDSGNTIYF. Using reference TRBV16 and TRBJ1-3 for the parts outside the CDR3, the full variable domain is GEEVAQTPKHLVRGEGQKAKLYCAPIKGHSYVFWYQQVLKNEFKFLISFQNENVFDETGMPKERFSAKCLPNSPCSLEIQATKLEDSAVYFCASSQSTGDSGNTIYFGEGSWLTVV.

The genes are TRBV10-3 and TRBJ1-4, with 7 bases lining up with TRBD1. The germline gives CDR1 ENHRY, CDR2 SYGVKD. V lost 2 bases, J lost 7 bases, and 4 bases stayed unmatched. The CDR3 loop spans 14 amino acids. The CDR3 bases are TGTGCCATCAGTGAGAGGCCAGGGGGTGAAAAACTGTTTTTT. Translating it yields CAISERPGGEKLFF.

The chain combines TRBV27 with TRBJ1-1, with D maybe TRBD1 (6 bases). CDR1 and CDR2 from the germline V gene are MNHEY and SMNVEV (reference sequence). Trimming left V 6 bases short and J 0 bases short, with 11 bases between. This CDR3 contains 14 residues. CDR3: CASRWTALNTEAFF. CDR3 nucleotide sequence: TGTGCCAGCAGGTGGACAGCTCTGAACACTGAAGCTTTCTTT.

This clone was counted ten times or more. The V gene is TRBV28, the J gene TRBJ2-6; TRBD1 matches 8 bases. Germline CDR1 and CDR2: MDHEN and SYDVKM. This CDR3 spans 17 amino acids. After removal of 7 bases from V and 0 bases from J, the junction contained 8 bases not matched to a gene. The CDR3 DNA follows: TGTGCCAGCACCAACAGGGGGATTAGCTCTGGGGCCAACGTCCTGACTTTC. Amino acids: CASTNRGISSGANVLTF.

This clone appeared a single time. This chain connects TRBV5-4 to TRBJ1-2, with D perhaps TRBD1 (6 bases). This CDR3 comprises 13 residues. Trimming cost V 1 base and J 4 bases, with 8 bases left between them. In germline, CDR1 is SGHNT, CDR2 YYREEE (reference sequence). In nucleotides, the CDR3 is TGTGCCAGCAGCTTGCAGGGGAGCTATGGCTACACCTTC. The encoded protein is CASSLQGSYGYTF. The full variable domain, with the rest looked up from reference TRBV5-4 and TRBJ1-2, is ETGVTQSPTHLIKTRGQQVTLRCSSQSGHNTVSWYQQALGQGPQFIFQYYREEENGRGNFPPRFSGLQFPNYSSELNVNALELDDSALYLCASSLQGSYGYTFGSGTRLTVV.

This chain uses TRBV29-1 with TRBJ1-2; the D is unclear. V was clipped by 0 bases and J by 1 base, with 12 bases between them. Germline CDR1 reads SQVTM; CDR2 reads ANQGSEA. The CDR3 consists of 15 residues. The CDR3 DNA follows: TGCAGCGTTGAAGATCGTGGCCGCGGTAACTATGGCTACACCTTC. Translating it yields CSVEDRGRGNYGYTF.

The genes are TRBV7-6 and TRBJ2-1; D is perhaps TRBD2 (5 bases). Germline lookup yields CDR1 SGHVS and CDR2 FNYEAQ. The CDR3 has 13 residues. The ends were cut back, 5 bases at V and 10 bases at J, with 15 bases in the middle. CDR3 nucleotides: TGTGCCAGCAGCCCTTTGATGGGCGGGGAGCAGTTCTTC. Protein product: CASSPLMGGEQFF.

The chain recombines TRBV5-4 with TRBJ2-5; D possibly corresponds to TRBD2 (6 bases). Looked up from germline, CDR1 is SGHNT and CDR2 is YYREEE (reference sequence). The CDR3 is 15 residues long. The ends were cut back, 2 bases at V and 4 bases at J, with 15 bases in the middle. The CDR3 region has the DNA TGTGCCAGCAGCTTTGTTTTAGCGGAGAGAGAGACCCAGTACTTC. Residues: CASSFVLAERETQYF.

CDR3 loop: CASGDTGVGETQYF. DNA of the CDR3: TGTGCTAGTGGCGACACAGGGGTGGGGGAGACCCAGTACTTC. The chain recombines TRBV12-5 with TRBJ2-5; 7 bases are a match to TRBD1. The CDR3 spans 14 residues. The trim removed 6 bases at V and 5 bases at J, leaving 9 bases unmatched. The V gene's germline CDR1 is LGHNT and CDR2 FRNRAP.

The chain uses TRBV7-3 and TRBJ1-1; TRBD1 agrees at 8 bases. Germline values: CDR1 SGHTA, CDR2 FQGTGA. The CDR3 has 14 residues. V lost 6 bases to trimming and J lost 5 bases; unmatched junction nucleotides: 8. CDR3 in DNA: TGTGCCAGCAGAGCCACAGGGGGGACAACTGAAGCTTTCTTT. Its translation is CASRATGGTTEAFF.

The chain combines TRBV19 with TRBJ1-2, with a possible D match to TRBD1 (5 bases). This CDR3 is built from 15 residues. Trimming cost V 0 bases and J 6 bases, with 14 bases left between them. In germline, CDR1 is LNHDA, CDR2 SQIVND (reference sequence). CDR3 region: CASSIDRARWDGYTF. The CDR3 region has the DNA TGTGCCAGTAGTATAGACAGGGCCAGATGGGATGGCTACACCTTC.

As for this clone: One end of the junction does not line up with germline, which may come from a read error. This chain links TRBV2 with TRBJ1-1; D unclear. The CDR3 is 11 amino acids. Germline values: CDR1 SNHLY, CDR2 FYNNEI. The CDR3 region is CASSERVETIF. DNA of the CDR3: TGTGCCAGCAGTGAACGGGTCGAGACGATCTTT.

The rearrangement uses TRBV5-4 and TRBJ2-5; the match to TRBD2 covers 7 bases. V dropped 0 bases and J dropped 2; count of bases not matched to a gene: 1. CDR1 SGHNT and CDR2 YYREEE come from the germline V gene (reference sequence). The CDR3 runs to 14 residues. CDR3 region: CASSLDGRQETQYF. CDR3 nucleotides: TGTGCCAGCAGCTTGGACGGGAGGCAAGAGACCCAGTACTTC.

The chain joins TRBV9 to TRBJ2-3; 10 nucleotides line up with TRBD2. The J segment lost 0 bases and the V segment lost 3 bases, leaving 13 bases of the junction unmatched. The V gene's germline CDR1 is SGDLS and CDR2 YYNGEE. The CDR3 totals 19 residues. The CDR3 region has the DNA TGTGCCAGCAGCGCAGGGGGCTGGAGCGGGAGGGCTAGCACAGATACGCAGTATTTT. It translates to CASSAGGWSGRASTDTQYF.

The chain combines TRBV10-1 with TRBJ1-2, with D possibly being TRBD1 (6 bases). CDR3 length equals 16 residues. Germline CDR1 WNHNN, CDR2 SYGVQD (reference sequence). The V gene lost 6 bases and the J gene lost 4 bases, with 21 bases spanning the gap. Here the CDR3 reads CASSPDRSSPGYGYTF. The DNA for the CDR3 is TGCGCCAGCAGCCCTGACAGGTCCAGCCCTGGCTATGGCTACACCTTC.

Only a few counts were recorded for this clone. As DNA, the CDR3 is TGTGCCAGCAGCTTGGACCCGGGCAGGGGGAACACTGAAGCTTTCTTT. Translation: CASSLDPGRGNTEAFF. J is TRBJ1-1 and V is TRBV5-4, with a possible D match to TRBD1 (6 bases). Germline V gene data show CDR1 as SGHNT and CDR2 as YYREEE (reference sequence). CDR3 length: 16 residues. Trimming took 0 bases from V and 1 from J, leaving 13 bases between them.

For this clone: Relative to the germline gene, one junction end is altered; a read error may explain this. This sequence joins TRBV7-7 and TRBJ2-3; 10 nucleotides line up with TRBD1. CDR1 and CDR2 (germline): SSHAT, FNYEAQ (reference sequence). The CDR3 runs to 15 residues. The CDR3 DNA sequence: TGTGCTAGCAGCCCCGGGACAGGGGGCACAGATACGCAGTATTTT. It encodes CASSPGTGGTDTQYF.

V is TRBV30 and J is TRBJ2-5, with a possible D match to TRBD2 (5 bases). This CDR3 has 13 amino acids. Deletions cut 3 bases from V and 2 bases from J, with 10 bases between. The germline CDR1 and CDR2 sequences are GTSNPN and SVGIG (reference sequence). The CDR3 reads CAWRWGVQETQYF. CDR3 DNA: TGTGCCTGGAGGTGGGGAGTTCAAGAGACCCAGTACTTC.

In DNA, the CDR3 is TGTGCCAGCAGTCCCCGGGGAGCGCAGGCAGATACGCAGTATTTT. Translating gives CASSPRGAQADTQYF. The rearrangement joins TRBV27 to TRBJ2-3, with D perhaps TRBD2 (5 bases). This CDR3 comprises 15 residues. Germline-derived CDR1 and CDR2 are MNHEY and SMNVEV (reference sequence). The V gene lost 5 bases and the J gene lost 4 bases, with 16 bases spanning the gap.

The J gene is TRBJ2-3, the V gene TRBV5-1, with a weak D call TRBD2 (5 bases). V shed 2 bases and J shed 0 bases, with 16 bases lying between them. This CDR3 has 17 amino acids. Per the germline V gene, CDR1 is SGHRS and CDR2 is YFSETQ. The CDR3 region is CASSFLAGSGSTDTQYF. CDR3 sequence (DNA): TGCGCCAGCAGCTTCCTGGCGGGCTCTGGGAGCACAGATACGCAGTATTTT.

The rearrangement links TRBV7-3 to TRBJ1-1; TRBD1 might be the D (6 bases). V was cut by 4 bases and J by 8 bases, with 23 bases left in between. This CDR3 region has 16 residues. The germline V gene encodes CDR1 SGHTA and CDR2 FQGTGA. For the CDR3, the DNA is TGTGCCAGCAGCTCCCGAGGGGGGGGATACGCGACAGAAGCTTTCTTT. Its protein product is CASSSRGGGYATEAFF.

The CDR3 protein is CASSSLQGIEAFF. The CDR3 DNA follows: TGCGCCAGCAGCTCTTTACAGGGGATCGAAGCTTTCTTT. The chain links TRBV5-1 to TRBJ1-1, with 7 bases lining up with TRBD1. This CDR3 region has 13 residues. From germline, CDR1 is SGHRS and CDR2 YFSETQ. The V segment lost 3 bases and the J segment 8 bases; nucleotides outside the gene matches: 7.

CDR3 DNA sequence: TGTGCCAGCTCAGAGTGGCCCGGACAGGGTAATCAGCCCCAGCATTTT. Translating gives CASSEWPGQGNQPQHF. The rearrangement joins TRBV18 to TRBJ1-5; the match to TRBD1 covers 8 bases. In germline, CDR1 is KGHSH, CDR2 LQKENI. The CDR3 extends over 16 amino acids. V trimming: 5 bases; J trimming: 4 bases; junction bases outside the gene matches: 10. The whole variable domain, remainder taken from reference TRBV18 and TRBJ1-5, is NAGVMQNPRHLVRRRGQEARLRCSPMKGHSHVYWYRQLPEEGLKFMVYLQKENIIDESGMPKERFSAEFPKEGPSILRIQQVVRGDSAAYFCASSEWPGQGNQPQHFGDGTRLSIL.

DNA of the CDR3: TGTGCCAGCAGTTACGATCGGACAAAGAACACCGGGGAGCTGTTTTTT. Its translation is CASSYDRTKNTGELFF. This chain links TRBV6-6 with TRBJ2-2; tentative D call: TRBD1 (5 bases). V dropped 2 bases and J dropped 1 base, with 11 bases sitting between them. CDR1 and CDR2 from the germline V gene are MNHNY and SVGAGI (reference sequence). The CDR3 runs 16 residues.

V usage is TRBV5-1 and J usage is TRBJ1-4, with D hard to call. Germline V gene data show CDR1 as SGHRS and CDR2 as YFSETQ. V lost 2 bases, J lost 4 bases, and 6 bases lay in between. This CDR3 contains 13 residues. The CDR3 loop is CASSLNFNEKLFF. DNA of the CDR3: TGCGCCAGCAGCTTAAACTTTAATGAAAAACTGTTTTTT.